This T cell receptor beta chain derives from a study of Ad26.COV2.S vaccination and SARS-CoV-2 variants. Study observations and caveats: Reports say spike-specific CD8+ and CD4+ T cell responses covered substantial breadth after vaccination. Recipients of either vaccine or placebo displayed similar breadth of non-spike TCRs.

Germline V gives CDR1 SGHTA, CDR2 FQGNSA. The V gene end was trimmed by 1 base and the J gene end by 5 bases; junction bases not matched to a gene: 1. This CDR3 region has 14 residues. Treatment indicated: some 19 received Ad26.COV2.S at low or high dose, single or two shots; several received placebo; per-sample allocation not given. Each sample was drawn 63 days after the first injection (of vaccine or placebo). Based in Boston, the donor was an adult of 18-55 years. On this clone itself: The antigen remains unidentified.

TCRdb's table, derived via immunoSEQ multiplex PCR, lists solely in-frame clones and lacks some. The table lists 450,000 to 550,000 clones, nearly 90% of them singletons. The receptor was isolated from a person aged 18-60 years who received the Ad26.COV2.S COVID-19 vaccine or a placebo. The starting material was peripheral blood, obtained in a trial of Ad26.COV2.S vaccine versus placebo. The chain recombines TRBV7-2 with TRBJ2-2; TRBD2 aligns across 7 bases. The CDR3 nucleotides read TGTGCCAGCAGCTTAGAGGGACTAACCGGGGAGCTGTTTTTT. Its translation is CASSLEGLTGELFF.